This T cell receptor beta chain is drawn from a study of radiation and T cells in renal cell carcinoma. Only in-frame clones appear in the TCRdb table, and some are missing; sequencing was by immunoSEQ multiplex PCR. The sample holds some 140,000 clones; more than 70% are singletons and the top ten take around 12%. Trimming took off 1 base at V and 3 bases at J, with 13 bases between the two ends. Germline V gene data show CDR1 as MNHNS and CDR2 as SASEGT. There are 15 residues in the CDR3. This sample's time point: baseline pretreatment blood. Treatment denoted: 15 Gy SBRT to primary tumor, nephrectomy 4 weeks later.

The sequence came from a woman between 45 and 65 years old with renal cell carcinoma. Sequencing was performed on blood, taken from a patient whose treatment included radiotherapy and nephrectomy. The V gene is TRBV6-1, the J gene TRBJ2-7; D is possibly TRBD2 (5 bases). The CDR3 is CASSEGAPDYYEQYF. The CDR3 DNA sequence: TGTGCCAGCAGTGAAGGGGCTCCAGACTACTACGAGCAGTACTTC.